These 16 T cell receptor beta chains were sequenced from one sample in a study of cytomegalovirus exposure and HLA in healthy donors. In the PCR, 60 Vbeta and 13 Jbeta primers were used. TCRdb keeps only in-frame clones here, not all; method: immunoSEQ multiplex PCR. This table holds 100,000 or so clones, about 88% found once. Sequenced material: PBMCs. The receptors here all came from a young man in good health and CMV-seronegative.

The chain carries TRBV19 and TRBJ1-3; D perhaps matches TRBD1 (5 bases). Germline CDR1 LNHDA, CDR2 SQIVND (reference sequence). V lost 3 bases to trimming and J lost 7 bases, with 10 bases between them. This CDR3 spans 13 amino acids. CDR3: CASSMGPGNTIYF. The CDR3 DNA follows: TGTGCCAGTAGTATGGGGCCGGGTAACACCATATATTTT.

The V and J genes are TRBV5-1 and TRBJ2-7; 14 bases line up with TRBD2. The CDR3 loop spans 18 amino acids. Germline lookup yields CDR1 SGHRS and CDR2 YFSETQ. With V trimmed by 4 bases and J by 9 bases, 18 bases remained unmatched. This chain's CDR3 is CASSRRGLAGDYWDGQYF. The CDR3 DNA follows: TGCGCCAGCAGCCGGAGGGGACTAGCGGGAGATTATTGGGACGGGCAGTACTTC.

This chain uses TRBV27 with TRBJ1-1; possibly TRBD1 for D (6 bases). Germline V lookup: CDR1 MNHEY, CDR2 SMNVEV (reference sequence). The length of the CDR3 is 13 residues. Trimming took 5 bases from V and 1 from J, leaving 8 bases between them. The CDR3 coding sequence is TGTGCCAGCAGTATACAGGGGAACACTGAAGCTTTCTTT. Amino acids: CASSIQGNTEAFF.

The chain couples TRBV9 to TRBJ2-1; the match to TRBD2 covers 7 bases. Trimming took 4 bases from V and 6 from J; bases not matched to a gene: 10. CDR1 SGDLS and CDR2 YYNGEE come from the germline V gene. The CDR3 spans 15 residues. CDR3 nucleotide sequence: TGTGCCAGCAGCTCCCGACGCGGGGGAATCAATGAGCAGTTCTTC. Translated, it gives CASSSRRGGINEQFF.

The J gene is TRBJ2-4, the V gene TRBV30; D unresolved. V lost 4 bases to trimming and J lost 0 bases, with 16 bases between them. Germline-derived CDR1 and CDR2 are GTSNPN and SVGIG (reference sequence). The CDR3 extends over 16 amino acids. The CDR3 loop reads CAWTQRGALAKNIQYF. DNA of the CDR3: TGTGCCTGGACCCAACGAGGCGCGCTAGCCAAAAACATTCAGTACTTC.

This chain joins TRBV5-6 and TRBJ1-6; 7 bases align to TRBD1. With 0 bases clipped from V and 9 bases from J, the junction kept 3 bases outside the gene matches. The germline V gene has CDR1 SGHDT and CDR2 YYEEEE. This CDR3 is built from 14 residues. The CDR3 DNA follows: TGTGCCAGCAGCTTGGGACAGGGTGGTTCACCCCTCCACTTT. Translating it yields CASSLGQGGSPLHF.

The V and J genes are TRBV5-1 and TRBJ1-1; the D gene is possibly TRBD1 (6 bases). The CDR3 consists of 14 residues. In germline, CDR1 is SGHRS, CDR2 YFSETQ. Trimming cost V 4 bases and J 7 bases, with 17 bases left between them. The CDR3: CASSRLGGGGEAFF. CDR3 bases: TGCGCCAGCAGCCGCTTAGGGGGGGGAGGTGAAGCTTTCTTT.

The rearrangement uses TRBV18 and TRBJ2-5; 7 nucleotides line up with TRBD1. CDR3 length: 14 amino acids. Germline CDR1 reads KGHSH; CDR2 reads LQKENI. The junction had 7 bases not matched to a gene; V was cut back by 4 bases and J by 5 bases. This chain's CDR3 is CASSQLQGSETQYF. The DNA for the CDR3 is TGTGCCAGCTCACAGTTACAGGGGTCGGAGACCCAGTACTTC.

The chain employs TRBV5-6 and TRBJ2-6; weak D call: TRBD2 (6 bases). The V end was cut by 2 bases, the J end by 1 base, with 13 bases between. In germline, CDR1 is SGHDT, CDR2 YYEEEE. This CDR3 is built from 17 residues. CDR3 DNA: TGTGCCAGCAGCTTTGGGGGGTCCCGGTCTGGGGCCAACGTCCTGACTTTC. Translating it yields CASSFGGSRSGANVLTF.

V gene TRBV6-1 combines with J gene TRBJ2-7; 10 bases agree with TRBD2. The trim removed 4 bases at V and 2 bases at J, leaving 11 bases unmatched. Germline loops: CDR1 MNHNS, CDR2 SASEGT. The length of the CDR3 is 17 residues. CDR3 residues: CASSGTLFGTSAYEQYF. The CDR3 DNA sequence: TGTGCCAGCAGTGGCACCCTTTTCGGGACTAGCGCCTACGAGCAGTACTTC.

This clone was detected only a few times. The chain combines TRBV19 with TRBJ1-4; D perhaps matches TRBD1 (5 bases). The V gene lost 2 bases and the J gene lost 0 bases, with 10 bases spanning the gap. CDR3 size: 16 residues. Germline loops: CDR1 LNHDA, CDR2 SQIVND (reference sequence). The DNA of the CDR3 is TGTGCCAGTAGTATAACCTGGGGGGCAACTAATGAAAAACTGTTTTTT. Its translation: CASSITWGATNEKLFF.

A single count supports this clone. The CDR3 sequence: CASSVGGDSTDTQYF. CDR3 nucleotides: TGTGCCAGCAGTGTTGGAGGAGACTCCACAGATACGCAGTATTTT. The rearrangement joins TRBV2 to TRBJ2-3, with D maybe TRBD2 (5 bases). The CDR3 contains 15 residues. The ends were cut back, 4 bases at V and 2 bases at J, with 13 bases in the middle. In germline, CDR1 is SNHLY, CDR2 FYNNEI.

This clone has only a few counts. The rearrangement uses TRBV19 and TRBJ1-6, with D maybe TRBD1 (5 bases). The germline V gene encodes CDR1 LNHDA and CDR2 SQIVND (reference sequence). This CDR3 is built from 15 residues. The V end lost 10 bases, the J end lost 0 bases, and 13 bases lay between the germline ends. This CDR3 is CATQSRASYNSPLHF. The CDR3 DNA is TGTGCCACGCAATCCAGGGCCTCCTATAATTCACCCCTCCACTTT.

The V and J genes are TRBV4-1 and TRBJ1-5; 7 nucleotides agree with TRBD1. This CDR3 comprises 13 residues. After removal of 6 bases from V and 3 bases from J, the junction contained 2 bases not matched to a gene. Germline V lookup: CDR1 MGHRA, CDR2 YSYEKL. In DNA form, the CDR3 reads TGCGCCAGCAGAGAGGGGGCCAATCAGCCCCAGCATTTT. Translating it yields CASREGANQPQHF.

On this clone: A junction end diverges from the germline sequence, so it may reflect a read error. The J gene is TRBJ1-2, the V gene TRBV30, with 7 positions matching TRBD1. Germline CDR1 GTSNPN, CDR2 SVGIG (reference sequence). This CDR3 region has 11 residues. The CDR3 loop reads CAWSKDRTTRF. CDR3 nucleotide sequence: TGTGCCTGGAGTAAGGACAGGACCACACGCTTC.

In its sample, this clone was seen many times. The rearrangement joins TRBV6-1 to TRBJ1-5; TRBD1 might be the D (6 bases). V lost 0 bases, J lost 2 bases, and 8 bases lay in between. This CDR3 has 15 amino acids. CDR1 MNHNS and CDR2 SASEGT come from the germline V gene. The CDR3 DNA follows: TGTGCCAGCAGTGAAGCCGAGGGGGGCAATCAGCCCCAGCATTTT. Translation gives CASSEAEGGNQPQHF.